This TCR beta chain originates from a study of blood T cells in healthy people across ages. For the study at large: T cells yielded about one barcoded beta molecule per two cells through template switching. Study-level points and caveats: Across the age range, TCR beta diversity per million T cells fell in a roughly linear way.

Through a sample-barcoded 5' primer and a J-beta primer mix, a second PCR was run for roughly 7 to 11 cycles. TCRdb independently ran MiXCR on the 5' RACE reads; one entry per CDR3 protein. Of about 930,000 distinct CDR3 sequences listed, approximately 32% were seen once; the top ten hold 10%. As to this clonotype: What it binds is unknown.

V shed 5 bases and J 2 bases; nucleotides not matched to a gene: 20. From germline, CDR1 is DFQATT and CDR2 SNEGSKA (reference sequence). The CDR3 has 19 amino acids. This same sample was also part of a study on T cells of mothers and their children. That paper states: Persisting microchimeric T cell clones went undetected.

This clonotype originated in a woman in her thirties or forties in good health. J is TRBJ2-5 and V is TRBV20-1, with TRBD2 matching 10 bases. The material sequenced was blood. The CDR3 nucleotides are TGCAGTGCTCCCTCTGAGCGGGAGGGCATGGTAGGGGGTCAAGAGACCCAGTACTTC. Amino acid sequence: CSAPSEREGMVGGQETQYF.